A single count supports the clone carrying this T cell receptor (beta chain). What it recognizes is unknown. Recipients were bled about 28 days pretransplant and at posttransplant days 30, 100, 180. Germline V gene sequence: CDR1 LNHDA, CDR2 SQIVND (reference sequence). This CDR3 has 14 residues. Trimming pared 2 bases from V and 0 bases from J, leaving 8 bases between. This entry is derived from a study of T cell clonotyping in hematopoietic cell transplantation. Only in-frame clones appear in the TCRdb table, and some are missing; sequencing was by immunoSEQ multiplex PCR. Of 13,000 to 15,000 clones in the sample, approximately 95% were seen once. Study-wide points: Few recipient clonotypes overlapped donors; over 95% were de novo at given depth. Cells were unsorted, so CD4 and CD8 contributions were not separated. Pathologically expanded recipient clonotypes increased progressively from day 30 to day 180 as diversity fell.

The chain is built from TRBV19 and TRBJ2-7; D call uncertain. The sequences come from PBMCs, collected 30 days after allogeneic stem cell transplant. The clonotype comes from a male patient in his sixties who had an allogeneic stem cell transplant from an unrelated donor, so the T cells may come from the graft donor. Some clones in this sample may be carry-over from other donors' samples. The CDR3 loop is CASSIQWDSYEQYF. The CDR3 DNA reads as TGTGCCAGTAGTATACAATGGGACTCCTACGAGCAGTACTTC.